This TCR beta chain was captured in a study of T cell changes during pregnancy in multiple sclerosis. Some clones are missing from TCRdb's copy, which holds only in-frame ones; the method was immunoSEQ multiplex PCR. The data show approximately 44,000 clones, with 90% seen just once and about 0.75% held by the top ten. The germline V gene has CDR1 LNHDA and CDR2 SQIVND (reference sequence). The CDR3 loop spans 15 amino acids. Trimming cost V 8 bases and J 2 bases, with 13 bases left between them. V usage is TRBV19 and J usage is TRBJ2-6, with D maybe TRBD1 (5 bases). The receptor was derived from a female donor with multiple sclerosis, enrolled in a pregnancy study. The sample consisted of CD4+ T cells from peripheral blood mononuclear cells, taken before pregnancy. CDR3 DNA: TGTGCCAGTCAGGGTTCATATACTGGGGCCAACGTCCTGACTTTC. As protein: CASQGSYTGANVLTF.